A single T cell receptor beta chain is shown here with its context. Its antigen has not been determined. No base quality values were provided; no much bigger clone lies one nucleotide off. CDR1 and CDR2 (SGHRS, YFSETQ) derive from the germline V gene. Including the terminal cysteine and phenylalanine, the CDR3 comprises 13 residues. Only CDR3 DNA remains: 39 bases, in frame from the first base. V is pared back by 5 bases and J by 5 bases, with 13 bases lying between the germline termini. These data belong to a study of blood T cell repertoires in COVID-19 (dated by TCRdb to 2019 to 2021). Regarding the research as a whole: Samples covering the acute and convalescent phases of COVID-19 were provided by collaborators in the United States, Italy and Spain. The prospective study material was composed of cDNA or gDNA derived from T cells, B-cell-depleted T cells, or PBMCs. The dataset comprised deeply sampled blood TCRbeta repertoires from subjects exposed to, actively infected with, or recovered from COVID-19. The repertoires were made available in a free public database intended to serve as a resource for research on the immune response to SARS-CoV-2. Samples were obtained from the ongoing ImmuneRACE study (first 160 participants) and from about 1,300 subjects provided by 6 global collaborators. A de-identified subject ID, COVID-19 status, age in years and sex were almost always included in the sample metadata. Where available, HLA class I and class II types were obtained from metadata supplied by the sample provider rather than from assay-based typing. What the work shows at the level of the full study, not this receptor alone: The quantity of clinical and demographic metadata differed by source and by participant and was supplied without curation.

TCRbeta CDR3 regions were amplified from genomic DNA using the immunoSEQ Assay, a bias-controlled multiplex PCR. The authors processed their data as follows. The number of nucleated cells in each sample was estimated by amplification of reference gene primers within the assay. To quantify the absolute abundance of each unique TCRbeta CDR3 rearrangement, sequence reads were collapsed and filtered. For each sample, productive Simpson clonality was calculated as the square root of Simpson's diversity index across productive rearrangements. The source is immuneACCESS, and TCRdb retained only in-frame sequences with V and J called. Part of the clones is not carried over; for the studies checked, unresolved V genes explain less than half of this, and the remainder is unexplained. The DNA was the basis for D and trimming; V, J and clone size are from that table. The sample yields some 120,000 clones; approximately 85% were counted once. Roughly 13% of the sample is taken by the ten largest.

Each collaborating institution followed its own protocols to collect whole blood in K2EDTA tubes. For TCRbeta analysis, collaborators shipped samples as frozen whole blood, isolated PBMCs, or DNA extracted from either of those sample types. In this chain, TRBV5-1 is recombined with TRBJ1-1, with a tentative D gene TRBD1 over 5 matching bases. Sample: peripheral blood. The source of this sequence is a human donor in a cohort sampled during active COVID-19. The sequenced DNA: TGCGCCAGCAGTATCCTCGGGGGTACTGAAGCTTTCTTT. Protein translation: CASSILGGTEAFF. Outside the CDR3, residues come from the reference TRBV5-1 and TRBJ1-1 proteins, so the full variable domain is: KAGVTQTPRYLIKTRGQQVTLSCSPISGHRSVSWYQQTPGQGLQFLFEYFSETQRNKGNFPGRFSGRQFSNSRSEMNVSTLELGDSALYLCASSILGGTEAFFGQGTRLTVV.